This paragraph reports one T cell receptor beta chain. Ages ranged from about 18 to 89 years, with residence in 24 US areas. These data come from a study of blood T cell repertoires in COVID-19. In the study overall: Acute and convalescent COVID-19 samples came from the United States, Italy and Spain. PBMCs, B-cell-depleted T cells, or T cells were the source of the cDNA or gDNA that made up the material.

The germline V gene encodes CDR1 SGDLS and CDR2 YYNGEE. With 0 bases removed from V and 9 bases from J, the gap between germline ends came to 13 bases. The CDR3 extends over 14 amino acids. In the original workflow: Cell counts per sample came from amplifying reference gene primers. Sequencing was performed with immunoSEQ multiplex PCR; in TCRdb, only in-frame clones are kept and a portion is missing. The V and J calls and clone size come from that table; D and trimming were worked out from the DNA. The repertoire holds approximately 310,000 clones, with around 90% as singletons. The TCR comes from a man between 60 and 70 years old who had recovered from COVID-19. Sequencing was carried out using PBMCs or T cells enriched from blood (not recorded which). The chain couples TRBV9 to TRBJ2-1, with D uncertain. The CDR3 nucleotides read TGTGCCAGCAGCGTAGGGTTCTCCAGAAGTGAGCAGTTCTTC. Amino acid sequence: CASSVGFSRSEQFF.